The sequence of this T cell receptor (beta chain) was determined in a study of T cells in Graves' hyperthyroidism and ophthalmopathy (dated by TCRdb to about 2019). For the study in its entirety: Peripheral blood samples were taken at the time of initial diagnosis, prior to any treatment. The paper describes TCR Vbeta CDR3 sequencing of 140 or so peripheral blood samples, made up of approximately 40 ophthalmopathy patients, approximately 73 hyperthyroidism patients and around 17 progressor patients. Once sampling was done, hyperthyroidism patients were given methimazole at a starting dose of 30 mg daily, whereas ophthalmopathy patients were given high-dose intravenous methylprednisolone. In over five Graves' hyperthyroidism patients, the study also compared T-cell repertoires from thyroid tissue with T-cell repertoires from blood. To identify TCR V-J signatures that set the groups apart, the researchers used a discovery cohort of 100 patients, made up of roughly 40 with Graves' ophthalmopathy and 57 with stable Graves' hyperthyroidism. Prospective prediction of ophthalmopathy was tested in an independent validation cohort of 18 to 20 hyperthyroidism patients and 15 to 17 patients who later progressed to ophthalmopathy. The roughly 99 discovery patients were divided at random into training and test sets in a 7:3 ratio. What the work shows at the level of the full study, not this receptor alone: Most expanded thyroid clonotypes (frequency above 0.001) were also detected in blood, suggesting blood repertoires may reflect thyroid immune responses. A 13 V-J signature model separated ophthalmopathy from stable hyperthyroidism, with approximately 87% sensitivity and 81% to 83% specificity in cross-validation and 80%/75% in testing. No statistical method was used to fix the sample size in advance, and group allocation was not hidden from the investigators. During validation, the model predicted progression to ophthalmopathy a median of around six months ahead of onset, with approximately 70% sensitivity and 72.22% specificity.

Amplification of TCR beta CDR3 regions was carried out from RNA transcripts. The first round of RT-PCR for the TCR CDR3 was performed with the HTBI primer set and the Qiagen OneStep RT-PCR kit. Libraries were constructed in a second round of multiplex PCR, after which size selection and purification were carried out. Libraries were sequenced paired-end with 100 bp reads on an Illumina HiSeq2000. For the original study's pipeline: SOAPnuke was used to process the raw data, removing reads that contained adapters or uncalled bases, had a mean Phred below 15, or lacked an exact match to the constant primer or identifier. COPE v1.2.5 was used to merge high-quality paired reads, and clonotypes were defined as unique nucleotide sequences. MiTCR v1.1 was used to align clonotypes to the IMGT TRBV, TRBD and TRBJ reference segments. Analysis was restricted to V-J combinations with a frequency above 0.0001, which covered roughly 99% of repertoires. A TCS score was defined as the ratio between F50 (clonal expansion) and ExV (chaos), using BLOSUM62-based TCRdist between CDR3 peptides within each V-J. Welch's t-statistics and random forest reduced fewer than 600 V-J features to 13, which were used in a naive Bayes classifier (R e1071). TCRdb reprocessing: public reads trimmed at Q25 with fastp, clones called with MiXCR, in-frame beta chains kept. All rows with the same CDR3 protein become a single entry with the most common DNA and genes. The V and J calls, along with clone size, are taken from TCRdb and not from the paper's own processing. The sample table records approximately 200,000 distinct CDR3 sequences; approximately 20% of these occur just once. The top ten clones comprise roughly 44% of the sample.

This clonotype was found many times. Its antigen target is currently unknown. There are no base qualities to consult, and no much larger clone falls within one base. Stable Graves' hyperthyroidism was defined as the absence of progression to ophthalmopathy over 18 months of follow-up. Hyperthyroidism patients were newly diagnosed, with disease duration under 2 months, and aged 18 to 65 years. Patients with uncontrolled infections, other autoimmune diseases, pregnancy or lactation were excluded. Diagnoses were established on the basis of clinical symptoms, serum thyroxine and TRAb, thyroid ultrasound, and orbital computed tomography. PBMCs were separated from roughly 10 ml of fresh peripheral blood using Ficoll-Paque density gradient centrifugation. Total RNA was extracted using Trizol reagent, and RNA quality was assessed on an Agilent 2100 Bioanalyzer. Relative to germline, V is missing 3 bases and J is missing 10 bases, with 4 bases of the junction outside any gene match. The CDR3 spans 11 residues, from the cysteine through the phenylalanine. Kept here is only the CDR3 DNA, which spans 33 bases and is read in frame from base 1. The germline V gene (reference sequence) gives CDR1 as DFQATT and CDR2 as SNEGSKA.

Sequenced input: blood. The rearrangement joined TRBV20-1 to TRBJ1-1; 8 central nucleotides agree with TRBD1. This sequence was found in a man between 40 and 49 years old with Graves' hyperthyroidism. The CDR3 loop reads CSARDRVRAFF. The DNA sequence is TGCAGTGCTAGGGACAGGGTACGAGCTTTCTTT.